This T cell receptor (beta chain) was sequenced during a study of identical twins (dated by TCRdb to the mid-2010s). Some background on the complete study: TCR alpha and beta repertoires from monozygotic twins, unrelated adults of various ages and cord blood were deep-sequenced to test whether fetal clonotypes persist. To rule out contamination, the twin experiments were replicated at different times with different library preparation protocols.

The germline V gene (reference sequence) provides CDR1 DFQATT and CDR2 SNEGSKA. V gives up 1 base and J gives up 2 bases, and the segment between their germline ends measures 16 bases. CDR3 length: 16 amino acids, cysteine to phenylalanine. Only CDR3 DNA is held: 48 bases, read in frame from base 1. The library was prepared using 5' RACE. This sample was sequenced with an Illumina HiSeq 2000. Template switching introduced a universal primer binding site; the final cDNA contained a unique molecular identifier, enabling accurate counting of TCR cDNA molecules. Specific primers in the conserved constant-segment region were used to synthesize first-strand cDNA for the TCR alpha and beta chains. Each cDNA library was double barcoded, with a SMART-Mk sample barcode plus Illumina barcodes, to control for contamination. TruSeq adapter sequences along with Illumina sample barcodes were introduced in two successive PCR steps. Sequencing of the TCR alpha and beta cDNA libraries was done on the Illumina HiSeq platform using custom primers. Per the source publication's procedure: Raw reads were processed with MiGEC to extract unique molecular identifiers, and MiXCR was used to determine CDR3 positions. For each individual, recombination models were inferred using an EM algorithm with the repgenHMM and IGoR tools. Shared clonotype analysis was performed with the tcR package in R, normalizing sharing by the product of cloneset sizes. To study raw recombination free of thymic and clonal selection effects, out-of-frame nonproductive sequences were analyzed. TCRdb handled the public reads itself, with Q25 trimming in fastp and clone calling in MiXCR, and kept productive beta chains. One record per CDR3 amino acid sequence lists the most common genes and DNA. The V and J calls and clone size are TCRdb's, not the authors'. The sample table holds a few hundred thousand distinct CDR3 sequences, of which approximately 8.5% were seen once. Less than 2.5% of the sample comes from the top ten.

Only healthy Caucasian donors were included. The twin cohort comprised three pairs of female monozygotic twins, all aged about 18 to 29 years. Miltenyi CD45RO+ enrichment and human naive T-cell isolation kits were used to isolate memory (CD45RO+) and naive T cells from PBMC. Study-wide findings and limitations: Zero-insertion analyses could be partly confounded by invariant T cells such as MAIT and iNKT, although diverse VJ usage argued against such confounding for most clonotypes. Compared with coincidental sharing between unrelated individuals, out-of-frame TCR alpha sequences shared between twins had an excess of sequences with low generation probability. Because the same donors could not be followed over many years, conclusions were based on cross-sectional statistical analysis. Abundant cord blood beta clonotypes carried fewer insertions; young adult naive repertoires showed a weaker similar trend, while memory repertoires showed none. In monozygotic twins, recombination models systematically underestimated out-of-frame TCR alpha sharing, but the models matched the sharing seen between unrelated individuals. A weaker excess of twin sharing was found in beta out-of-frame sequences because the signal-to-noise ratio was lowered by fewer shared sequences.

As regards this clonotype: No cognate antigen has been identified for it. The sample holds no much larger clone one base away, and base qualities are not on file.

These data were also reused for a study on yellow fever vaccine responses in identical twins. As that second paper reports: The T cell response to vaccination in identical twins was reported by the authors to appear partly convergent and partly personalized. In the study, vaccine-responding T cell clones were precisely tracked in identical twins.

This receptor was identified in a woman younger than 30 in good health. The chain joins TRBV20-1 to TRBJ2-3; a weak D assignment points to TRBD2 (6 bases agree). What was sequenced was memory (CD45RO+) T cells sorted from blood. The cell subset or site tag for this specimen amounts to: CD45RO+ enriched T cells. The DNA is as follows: TGCAGTGCTAGAGGAATTGGGGAGGCCTTCACAGATACGCAGTATTTT. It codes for CSARGIGEAFTDTQYF.